This TCR beta chain was obtained from a study of technical replicates of blood from a few donors. J gave up 4 bases and V 2 bases, and 4 bases lay outside the gene matches. This CDR3 has 16 residues. Germline CDR1 and CDR2: SGHTA and FQGNSA. Clones were read by immunoSEQ multiplex PCR, and TCRdb kept only the in-frame ones, dropping some. The sample has tens of thousands of clones, approximately 95% seen once. The TCR originated in a human donor in good health. Sequences were obtained from T cells isolated from PBMCs. V gene TRBV7-2 combines with J gene TRBJ2-1; 11 bases agree with TRBD2. CDR3 residues: CASSLLGTSGYNEQFF. CDR3 in DNA: TGTGCCAGCAGCTTATTAGGGACTAGCGGATACAATGAGCAGTTCTTC.